The sequence of this T cell receptor beta chain was determined in a study of follicular helper T cells after annual influenza vaccination. Time point given: 2014-2015 season, 7 days after vaccination. Subjects lived in the community and lacked influenza vaccine within the prior 6 months. ICOS+CD38+ and ICOS-CD38- fractions were sorted from non-naive CD4+CXCR5+PD-1+ cells. There are a few counts of this clone. Antigen specificity is unknown. This CDR3 contains 11 residues. V shed 4 bases and J shed 2 bases, with 3 bases lying between them. CDR1 SGHTA and CDR2 FQGNSA come from the germline V gene. TCRdb's table, derived via immunoSEQ multiplex PCR, lists solely in-frame clones and lacks some. The sample yields 2,500 to 3,500 clones, roughly 80% seen once. Study-wide results and limits: Recurrent ICOS+CD38+ cTfh clonotypes included tetramer and AIM influenza-specific ones.

V gene TRBV7-2 combines with J gene TRBJ2-7; D unresolved. Sequences were derived from CXCR5+ CD38- circulating T follicular helper cells from blood, sampled 7 days after influenza vaccination. The subset is: circulating Tfh, non-naive CD4+CXCR5+PD-1+ (ICOS+CD38+ or ICOS-CD38-). The sequence was collected from an adult who received the influenza vaccine. CDR3 sequence (DNA): TGTGCCAGCAGCTACGCCTACGAGCAGTACTTC. It encodes CASSYAYEQYF.